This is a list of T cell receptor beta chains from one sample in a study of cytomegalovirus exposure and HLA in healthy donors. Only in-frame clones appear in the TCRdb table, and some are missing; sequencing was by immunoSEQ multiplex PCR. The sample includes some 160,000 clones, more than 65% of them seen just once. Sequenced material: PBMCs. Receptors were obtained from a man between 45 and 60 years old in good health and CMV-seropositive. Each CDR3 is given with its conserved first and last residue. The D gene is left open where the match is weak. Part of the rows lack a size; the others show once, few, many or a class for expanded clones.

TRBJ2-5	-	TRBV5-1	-	CASSQGLAQETQYF	TGCGCCAGCAGCCAGGGGCTAGCTCAAGAGACCCAGTACTTC
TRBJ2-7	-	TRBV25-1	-	CASSVGDEQYF	TGTGCCAGCAGTGTGGGAGATGAGCAGTACTTC
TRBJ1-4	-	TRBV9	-	CASSPEPGKLFF	TGTGCCAGCAGCCCTGAGCCGGGAAAACTGTTTTTT
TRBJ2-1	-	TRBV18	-	CASSPLGQGGNEQFF	TGTGCCAGCTCACCACTCGGACAGGGAGGGAATGAGCAGTTCTTC
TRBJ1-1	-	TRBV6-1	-	CASKLMNTEAFF	TGTGCCAGCAAGCTTATGAACACTGAAGCTTTCTTT
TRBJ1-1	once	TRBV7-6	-	CASSLGQANTEAFF	TGTGCCAGCAGCTTAGGACAGGCGAACACTGAAGCTTTCTTT
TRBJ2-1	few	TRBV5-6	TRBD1	CASSSRTGGGYNEQFF	TGTGCCAGCAGCTCCCGGACAGGAGGAGGTTACAATGAGCAGTTCTTC
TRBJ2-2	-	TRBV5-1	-	CASSLASLTGELFF	TGCGCCAGCAGCTTGGCCTCCCTGACCGGGGAGCTGTTTTTT
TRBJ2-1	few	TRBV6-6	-	CASKDSGSSYNEQFF	TGTGCCAGCAAGGACAGCGGAAGCTCCTACAATGAGCAGTTCTTC
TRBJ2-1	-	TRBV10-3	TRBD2	CAISDPGLAGGPDNEQFF	TGTGCCATCAGTGACCCGGGACTAGCGGGGGGGCCGGACAATGAGCAGTTCTTC
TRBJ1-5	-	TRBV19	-	CASATSGGRQPQHF	TGTGCCAGTGCGACTTCAGGAGGAAGGCAGCCCCAGCATTTT
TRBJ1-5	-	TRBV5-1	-	CASRFESGGNQPQHF	TGCGCCAGCAGGTTTGAGAGCGGCGGTAATCAGCCCCAGCATTTT
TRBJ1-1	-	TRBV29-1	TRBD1	CSVTRDRVTEAFF	TGCAGCGTTACTCGGGACAGGGTCACTGAAGCTTTCTTT
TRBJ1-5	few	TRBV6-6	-	CASRRQVSNQPQHF	TGTGCCAGCAGGAGACAGGTTAGCAATCAGCCCCAGCATTTT
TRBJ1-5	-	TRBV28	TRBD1	CASSLDRGNQPQHF	TGTGCCAGCAGTTTAGACAGGGGCAATCAGCCCCAGCATTTT
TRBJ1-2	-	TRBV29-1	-	CSVDQTAVNYGYTF	TGCAGCGTTGATCAGACAGCTGTTAACTATGGCTACACCTTC
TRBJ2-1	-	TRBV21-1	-	CASSSPVAGGIDEQFF	-
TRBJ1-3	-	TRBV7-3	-	CASSLNTRSGNTIYF	TGTGCCAGCAGCTTAAACACCCGCTCTGGAAACACCATATATTTT
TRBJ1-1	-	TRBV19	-	CASSIYREWNTEAFF	TGTGCCAGTAGTATCTACAGGGAGTGGAACACTGAAGCTTTCTTT
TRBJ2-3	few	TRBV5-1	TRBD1	CASSEGTGADTQYF	TGCGCCAGCAGCGAGGGGACAGGGGCAGATACGCAGTATTTT